The sequence of this TCR beta chain was determined in a study of blood T cell repertoires in COVID-19. Study-wide context: Spain, Italy and the United States supplied samples that represented acute and convalescent COVID-19.

The CDR3 runs 15 residues. The V and J ends lost 0 bases and 2 bases, in that order; junction bases with no gene match: 1. Germline CDR1 is LGHNA and CDR2 is YSLEER. Study processing details: Reference gene primer amplification gave estimated nucleated cell counts. Sequencing used immunoSEQ multiplex PCR; TCRdb keeps in-frame clones, though not all of them. V, J and clone size were drawn from that table, and D and trimming were deduced from the DNA. This sample yields hundreds of thousands of clones, of which 83% are seen a single time; 3.6% belongs to the top ten. The V gene is TRBV4-3, the J gene TRBJ2-7; 10 positions agree with TRBD2. Sequencing input: PBMCs or T cells enriched from blood (not recorded which). The TCR sequence derives from a woman aged 40 to 50 who had been exposed to COVID-19. CDR3 residues: CASSQDTSGAYEQYF. The CDR3 region has the DNA TGCGCCAGCAGCCAAGACACTAGCGGGGCCTACGAGCAGTACTTC.